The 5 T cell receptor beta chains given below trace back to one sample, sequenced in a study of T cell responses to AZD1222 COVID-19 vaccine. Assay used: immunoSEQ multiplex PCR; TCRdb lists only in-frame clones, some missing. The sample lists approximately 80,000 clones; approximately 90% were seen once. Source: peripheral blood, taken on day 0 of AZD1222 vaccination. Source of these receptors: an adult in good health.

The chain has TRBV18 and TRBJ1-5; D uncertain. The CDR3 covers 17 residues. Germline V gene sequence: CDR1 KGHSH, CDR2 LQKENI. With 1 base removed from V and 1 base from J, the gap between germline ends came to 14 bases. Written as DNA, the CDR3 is TGTGCCAGCTCACCACTTGCCACGGGGTTGAGCAATCAGCCCCAGCATTTT. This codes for CASSPLATGLSNQPQHF. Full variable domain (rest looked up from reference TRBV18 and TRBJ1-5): NAGVMQNPRHLVRRRGQEARLRCSPMKGHSHVYWYRQLPEEGLKFMVYLQKENIIDESGMPKERFSAEFPKEGPSILRIQQVVRGDSAAYFCASSPLATGLSNQPQHFGDGTRLSIL.

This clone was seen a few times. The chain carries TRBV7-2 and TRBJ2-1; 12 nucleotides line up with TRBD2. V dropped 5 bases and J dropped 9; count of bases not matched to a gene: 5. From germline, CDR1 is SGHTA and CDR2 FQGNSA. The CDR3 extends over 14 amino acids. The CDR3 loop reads CASSPRLAGVEQFF. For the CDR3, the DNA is TGTGCCAGCAGCCCCCGACTAGCGGGGGTTGAGCAGTTCTTC.

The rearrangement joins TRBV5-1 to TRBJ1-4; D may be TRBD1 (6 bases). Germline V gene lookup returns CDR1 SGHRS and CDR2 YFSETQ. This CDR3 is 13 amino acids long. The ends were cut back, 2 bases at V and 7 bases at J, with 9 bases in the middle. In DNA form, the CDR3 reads TGCGCCAGCAGCTTAGGCAGGGGTGAAAAACTGTTTTTT. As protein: CASSLGRGEKLFF.

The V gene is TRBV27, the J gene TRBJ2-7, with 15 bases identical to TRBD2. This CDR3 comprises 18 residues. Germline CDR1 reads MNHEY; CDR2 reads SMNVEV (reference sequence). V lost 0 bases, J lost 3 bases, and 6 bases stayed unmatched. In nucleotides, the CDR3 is TGTGCCAGCAGTTTATCGGGACTAGCGGGGGGACGCCTCTACGAGCAGTACTTC. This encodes CASSLSGLAGGRLYEQYF.

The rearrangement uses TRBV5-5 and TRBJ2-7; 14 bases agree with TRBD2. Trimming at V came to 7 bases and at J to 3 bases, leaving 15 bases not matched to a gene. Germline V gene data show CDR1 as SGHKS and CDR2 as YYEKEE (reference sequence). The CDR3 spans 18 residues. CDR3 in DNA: TGTGCCAGCCACTCCGGACTAGCGGGGGGCCGGGCCAACTACGAGCAGTACTTC. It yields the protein CASHSGLAGGRANYEQYF. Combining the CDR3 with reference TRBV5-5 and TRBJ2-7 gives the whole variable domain DAGVTQSPTHLIKTRGQQVTLRCSPISGHKSVSWYQQVLGQGPQFIFQYYEKEERGRGNFPDRFSARQFPNYSSELNVNALLLGDSALYLCASHSGLAGGRANYEQYFGPGTRLTVT.